One sample yielded the 20 T cell receptor beta chains listed below, sequenced in a study of OX40 agonist ivuxolimab in advanced cancers. Assay used: immunoSEQ multiplex PCR; TCRdb lists only in-frame clones, some missing. The data contain over 100,000 clones, over 75% of them seen just once; the ten biggest clones take up about 1.1%. The source was CD4+ or CD8+ T cells sorted from blood, collected in a trial of the OX40 agonist ivuxolimab. These receptors originate from an adult with an advanced solid tumor such as melanoma, head and neck, liver or kidney cancer.

This rearrangement joins TRBV28 to TRBJ1-2; no reliable D call. Germline lookup yields CDR1 MDHEN and CDR2 SYDVKM. This CDR3 contains 12 residues. V was trimmed by 10 bases and J by 8 bases, leaving 17 bases between them. For the CDR3, the DNA is TGTGCCATCCCCAGTGGGCCTGGAGGCTACACCTTC. Its translation is CAIPSGPGGYTF.

The V call is TRBV9, the J call TRBJ1-2, with D perhaps matching TRBD1 (5 bases). Trimming left V 0 bases short and J 3 bases short, with 12 bases between. The CDR3 covers 15 residues. Per germline, CDR1 SGDLS and CDR2 YYNGEE. The CDR3 nucleotides read TGTGCCAGCAGCGTAGGACAGAGGGCTGACTATGGCTACACCTTC. Amino acids: CASSVGQRADYGYTF. The whole variable domain, remainder taken from reference TRBV9 and TRBJ1-2, is DSGVTQTPKHLITATGQRVTLRCSPRSGDLSVYWYQQSLDQGLQFLIQYYNGEERAKGNILERFSAQQFPDLHSELNLSSLELGDSALYFCASSVGQRADYGYTFGSGTRLTVV.

V and J are TRBV28 and TRBJ1-5; no clear D. The germline V gene has CDR1 MDHEN and CDR2 SYDVKM. The ends were cut back, 7 bases at V and 0 bases at J, with 13 bases in the middle. This CDR3 comprises 15 residues. The CDR3 DNA follows: TGTGCCAGCACTCCCACCGGGGTTAGCAATCAGCCCCAGCATTTT. Translated, it gives CASTPTGVSNQPQHF.

This clone showed up just once. The chain recombines TRBV10-3 with TRBJ2-7, with 8 bases matching TRBD2. V was clipped by 0 bases and J by 5 bases; unmatched bases: 6. This CDR3 is built from 15 residues. Germline V CDR1 and CDR2: ENHRY, SYGVKD. CDR3 DNA: TGTGCCATCAGTGAGTCGGGACTAGAAAGAAACGAGCAGTACTTC. It specifies CAISESGLERNEQYF.

The CDR3 is CASSPSRALGGNEQFF. CDR3 in DNA: TGCGCCAGCAGCCCCTCCAGGGCCCTAGGAGGCAATGAGCAGTTCTTC. The rearrangement joins TRBV4-1 to TRBJ2-1; TRBD1 or TRBD2 may be the D gene (5 bases each). The CDR3 runs 16 residues. The ends were cut back, 4 bases at V and 6 bases at J, with 19 bases in the middle. Germline loops: CDR1 MGHRA, CDR2 YSYEKL.

CDR3 residues: CASSLSNAGTRSETQYF. The CDR3 bases are TGTGCCAGCAGTTTATCGAACGCCGGGACTAGGTCGGAGACCCAGTACTTC. The chain employs TRBV27 and TRBJ2-5, with 8 bases identical to TRBD2. The germline gives CDR1 MNHEY, CDR2 SMNVEV (reference sequence). V lost 0 bases to trimming and J lost 5 bases; unmatched junction nucleotides: 11. The CDR3 length is 17 residues.

This chain uses TRBV6-5 with TRBJ2-5; D unresolved. Trimming stripped 2 bases from V and 1 base from J, with 11 bases between. Per the germline V gene, CDR1 is MNHEY and CDR2 is SVGAGI. The CDR3 spans 15 residues. In nucleotides, the CDR3 is TGTGCCAGCAGTTACGGGCTAGTTGGCCAAGAGACCCAGTACTTC. Its protein product is CASSYGLVGQETQYF.

This sequence joins TRBV5-4 and TRBJ2-5, with 9 bases lining up with TRBD1. The closer fit of TRBJ2-7 to the DNA end suggests the J call may be wrong. The CDR3 is 13 residues long. The germline V gene encodes CDR1 SGHNT and CDR2 YYREEE (reference sequence). The DNA for the CDR3 is TGTGCCAGCAGCCGGGACAGGGAAGGCGAGCAGTACTTC. This translates into CASSRDREGEQYF.

The rearrangement uses TRBV19 and TRBJ2-3; 14 bases agree with TRBD2. Per the germline V gene, CDR1 is LNHDA and CDR2 is SQIVND (reference sequence). Unmatched junction bases numbered 10, after V lost 6 bases and J lost 8 bases. This CDR3 has 16 amino acids. CDR3 nucleotides: TGTGCCAGTAGCCGGACTAGCGGGAGGAATTGGGGTACGCAGTATTTT. This sequence encodes CASSRTSGRNWGTQYF. Complete variable domain (other parts from reference TRBV19 and TRBJ2-3): DGGITQSPKYLFRKEGQNVTLSCEQNLNHDAMYWYRQDPGQGLRLIYYSQIVNDFQKGDIAEGYSVSREKKESFPLTVTSAQKNPTAFYLCASSRTSGRNWGTQYFGPGTRLTVL.

The rearrangement links TRBV28 to TRBJ1-1; TRBD1 matches 7 bases. J was trimmed by 4 bases and V by 2 bases; bases with no gene match: 7. Germline V lookup: CDR1 MDHEN, CDR2 SYDVKM. The CDR3 consists of 15 residues. The CDR3 DNA sequence: TGTGCCAGCAGTTTACCCGACAGGGTGGGCACTGAAGCTTTCTTT. It translates to CASSLPDRVGTEAFF.

The CDR3 loop reads CASSARGGAQETQYF. CDR3 DNA sequence: TGTGCCAGCAGCGCCCGGGGCGGGGCCCAAGAGACCCAGTACTTC. The chain combines TRBV7-2 with TRBJ2-5; D might be TRBD2 (6 bases). The CDR3 is 15 residues long. Trimming pared 5 bases from V and 1 base from J, leaving 14 bases between. Germline assignment: CDR1 SGHTA and CDR2 FQGNSA.

CDR3 in DNA: TGTGCCAGCAGTTACGGACAGATCAGCTCTGGAAACACCATATATTTT. Encoded protein: CASSYGQISSGNTIYF. This chain links TRBV6-5 with TRBJ1-3; D might be TRBD1 (6 bases). CDR3 length: 16 residues. Germline V lookup: CDR1 MNHEY, CDR2 SVGAGI. V lost 2 bases to trimming and J lost 0 bases, with 11 bases between them.

V usage is TRBV9 and J usage is TRBJ1-4; D possibly corresponds to TRBD1 (5 bases). V dropped 6 bases and J dropped 5 bases, with 23 bases sitting between them. The CDR3 has 17 amino acids. Looked up from germline, CDR1 is SGDLS and CDR2 is YYNGEE. CDR3 amino acids: CASTAGRRSNRNEKLFF. The CDR3 DNA follows: TGTGCCAGCACCGCAGGGCGCCGATCAAATCGCAATGAAAAACTGTTTTTT. Filled out from reference TRBV9 and TRBJ1-4, the complete variable domain reads DSGVTQTPKHLITATGQRVTLRCSPRSGDLSVYWYQQSLDQGLQFLIQYYNGEERAKGNILERFSAQQFPDLHSELNLSSLELGDSALYFCASTAGRRSNRNEKLFFGSGTQLSVL.

The V gene is TRBV28, the J gene TRBJ2-2; 7 nucleotides line up with TRBD2. The V gene's germline CDR1 is MDHEN and CDR2 SYDVKM. Unmatched junction bases numbered 10, after V lost 7 bases and J lost 2 bases. This CDR3 spans 16 amino acids. The CDR3 loop is CASTTPAGANTGELFF. Here the CDR3 DNA reads TGTGCCAGCACCACCCCTGCGGGAGCCAACACCGGGGAGCTGTTTTTT.

The chain has TRBV5-6 and TRBJ1-2, with TRBD1 matching 9 bases. This CDR3 comprises 14 residues. V lost 4 bases to trimming and J lost 7 bases; unmatched junction nucleotides: 8. The germline CDR1 and CDR2 sequences are SGHDT and YYEEEE. CDR3 region: CASSPDRGLGGYTF. CDR3 DNA: TGTGCCAGCAGCCCGGACAGGGGACTCGGTGGCTACACCTTC.

The gene calls are TRBV6-5 and TRBJ1-3; D is undetermined. Germline V gene lookup returns CDR1 MNHEY and CDR2 SVGAGI. The CDR3 is made up of 13 amino acids. V lost 7 bases and J lost 2, with 9 bases in between. In DNA, the CDR3 is TGTGCCAGCACGCAAAGGACTGGAAACACCATATATTTT. Its protein product is CASTQRTGNTIYF.

The rearrangement links TRBV4-3 to TRBJ2-1, with 14 bases lining up with TRBD2. The CDR3 loop spans 17 amino acids. Trimming removed 3 bases from V and 1 base from J; junction bases left unmatched: 2. In germline, CDR1 is LGHNA, CDR2 YSLEER. The CDR3 spells CASSHGTSGSSYNEQFF. In nucleotides, the CDR3 is TGCGCCAGCAGCCACGGGACTAGCGGGAGTTCCTACAATGAGCAGTTCTTC.

The chain recombines TRBV5-4 with TRBJ2-3; TRBD2 aligns across 9 bases. The CDR3 totals 14 residues. Germline values: CDR1 SGHNT, CDR2 YYREEE (reference sequence). J was trimmed by 4 bases and V by 2 bases; bases with no gene match: 2. DNA of the CDR3: TGTGCCAGCAGCTTTAGCGGGGGCCCAGATACGCAGTATTTT. This encodes CASSFSGGPDTQYF.

The V call is TRBV28, the J call TRBJ2-7; 8 bases agree with TRBD2. Germline-derived CDR1 and CDR2 are MDHEN and SYDVKM. CDR3 length: 14 residues. The V gene end was trimmed by 3 bases and the J gene end by 4 bases; junction bases not matched to a gene: 5. CDR3 DNA: TGTGCCAGCAGTTTGACTAGCGCTCTGTACGAGCAGTACTTC. It translates to CASSLTSALYEQYF.

The V gene is TRBV6-9, the J gene TRBJ2-1, with TRBD1 matching 11 bases. Germline values: CDR1 MNHGY, CDR2 SVAAGI. J lost 8 bases, V lost 5 bases, and 17 bases had no gene match. This CDR3 has 18 residues. CDR3 amino acids: CASSPFNKGQGETHEQFF. The DNA of the CDR3 is TGTGCCAGCAGTCCATTTAATAAGGGACAGGGGGAAACCCATGAGCAGTTCTTC.